The 5 T cell receptor beta chains below were found in one sample sequenced in a study of beta chain features in type 1 diabetes. General study findings and limits: A moderate, significant TCRB CDR3 shortening appeared in type 1 diabetes across four CD4+ subsets.

Their specific antigens are unknown. The investigators reverse transcribed all of the isolated RNA, so they sequenced expressed TCRB transcripts. Here immunoSEQ multiplex PCR was the method, and the copy in TCRdb shows in-frame clones only, minus some. Among hundreds of thousands of clones listed, roughly 13% were seen once. Sequences were obtained from naive CD4+ T cells from blood. The receptors shown here come from a young man with type 1 diabetes.

As regards this clone: Other DNA sequences of this sample code for an identical CDR3. The rearrangement links TRBV11-2 to TRBJ1-1; 7 nucleotides align to TRBD1. This CDR3 has 14 amino acids. Germline-derived CDR1 and CDR2 are SGHAT and FQNNGV. After removal of 6 bases from V and 2 bases from J, the junction contained 6 bases not matched to a gene. For the CDR3, the DNA is TGTGCCAGCAGTCCGACAGGGCTCAACACTGAAGCTTTCTTT. It encodes CASSPTGLNTEAFF.

CDR3 sequence (DNA): TGTGCCAGCAGCTTTAGAGGGGAGAACACCGGGGAGCTGTTTTTT. It encodes CASSFRGENTGELFF. V and J are TRBV7-2 and TRBJ2-2, with D possibly being TRBD1 or TRBD2 (5 bases each). The V gene's germline CDR1 is SGHTA and CDR2 FQGNSA. Trimming took off 3 bases at V and 1 base at J, with 9 bases between the two ends. The CDR3 loop spans 15 amino acids.

The sample holds a few counts of this clone. The gene calls are TRBV2 and TRBJ1-5, with D perhaps matching TRBD1 (5 bases). Trimming pared 1 base from V and 7 bases from J, leaving 11 bases between. Germline CDR1 is SNHLY and CDR2 is FYNNEI. CDR3 length: 14 residues. CDR3: CASSEVSREQPQHF. Written as DNA, the CDR3 is TGTGCCAGCAGTGAAGTTAGCAGGGAACAGCCCCAGCATTTT.

The table lists this clone with a few counts. This sequence joins TRBV30 and TRBJ1-1, with no clear D. The V end lost 3 bases, the J end lost 0 bases, and 17 bases lay between the germline ends. In germline, CDR1 is GTSNPN, CDR2 SVGIG (reference sequence). There are 16 residues in the CDR3. The CDR3 DNA reads TGTGCCTGGAGCCCCGAGTGGATAAGACTGAACACTGAAGCTTTCTTT. The encoded protein is CAWSPEWIRLNTEAFF. The whole variable domain, filled in from reference TRBV30 and TRBJ1-1, reads SQTIHQWPATLVQPVGSPLSLECTVEGTSNPNLYWYRQAAGRGLQLLFYSVGIGQISSEVPQNLSASRPQDRQFILSSKKLLLSDSGFYLCAWSPEWIRLNTEAFFGQGTRLTVV.

V usage is TRBV6-1 and J usage is TRBJ2-3, with D possibly being TRBD1 (6 bases). The CDR3 runs to 15 residues. V gave up 6 bases and J gave up 1 base, with 14 bases separating them. Germline CDR1 MNHNS, CDR2 SASEGT. CDR3 in amino acids: CASSPDSLGTDTQYF. The CDR3 bases are TGTGCCAGCAGCCCGGACAGCCTGGGCACAGATACGCAGTATTTT.